The 17 T cell receptor beta chains below all came from one sample that was sequenced in a study of cytomegalovirus exposure and HLA in healthy donors. Primers included in the PCR were 60 Vbeta and 13 Jbeta primers. Assay used: immunoSEQ multiplex PCR; TCRdb lists only in-frame clones, some missing. The sample has 100,000 to 150,000 clones; 55% to 75% are singletons. Sequenced input: PBMCs. The origin of the receptors is a man younger than 45 in good health and CMV-seronegative.

V usage is TRBV4-2 and J usage is TRBJ2-5; 7 nucleotides agree with TRBD2. The J call may be mistaken, given a closer DNA end match to TRBJ2-7. CDR1 and CDR2 from the germline V gene are LGHNA and YNFKEQ. This CDR3 is 15 amino acids long. The CDR3 protein is CASSQRYRGAYEQYF. As DNA, the CDR3 is TGTGCCAGCAGCCAAAGATATCGGGGGGCCTACGAGCAGTACTTC.

The rearrangement joins TRBV5-1 to TRBJ2-3, with 10 bases that match TRBD2. The CDR3 is 18 residues long. Germline V lookup: CDR1 SGHRS, CDR2 YFSETQ. The J segment lost 0 bases and the V segment lost 0 bases, leaving 7 bases of the junction unmatched. CDR3 nucleotides: TGCGCCAGCAGCTTGGCGTCTAGCGGGGGACTTAGCACAGATACGCAGTATTTT. This translates into CASSLASSGGLSTDTQYF.

The genes are TRBV7-8 and TRBJ2-4, with TRBD2 matching over 9 bases. With 5 bases clipped from V and 5 bases from J, the junction kept 10 bases outside the gene matches. The length of the CDR3 is 16 residues. Germline V CDR1 and CDR2: SGHVS, FQNEAQ. CDR3 coding DNA: TGTGCCAGCAGCCCTAGACTAGCGGAGACACAAAACATTCAGTACTTC. As protein: CASSPRLAETQNIQYF.

The gene calls are TRBV27 and TRBJ2-2, with 11 bases fitting TRBD2. The J segment lost 3 bases and the V segment lost 4 bases, leaving 7 bases of the junction unmatched. Germline V gene lookup returns CDR1 MNHEY and CDR2 SMNVEV (reference sequence). The CDR3 sequence is 17 residues long. The CDR3: CASSSRLAGLDTGELFF. The CDR3 DNA reads TGTGCCAGCAGTTCAAGACTAGCGGGGTTGGACACCGGGGAGCTGTTTTTT.

The V and J genes are TRBV10-3 and TRBJ2-7; D perhaps matches TRBD1 (6 bases). The CDR3 has 15 residues. V was trimmed by 3 bases and J by 0 bases, leaving 12 bases between them. The germline V gene has CDR1 ENHRY and CDR2 SYGVKD. CDR3 sequence (DNA): TGTGCCATCAGTGAATCTCAGGGGAGCTCCTACGAGCAGTACTTC. Its translation is CAISESQGSSYEQYF.

The DNA of the CDR3 is TGTGCCAGCAGTTATTTCGGCAGCGGCACCTACGAGCAGTACTTC. Translated: CASSYFGSGTYEQYF. The chain joins TRBV6-5 to TRBJ2-7; possibly TRBD2 for D (5 bases). V was cut by 3 bases and J by 2 bases, with 14 bases left in between. CDR1 MNHEY and CDR2 SVGAGI come from the germline V gene. The CDR3 covers 15 residues.

The chain employs TRBV5-1 and TRBJ2-2; 7 nucleotides line up with TRBD1. Looked up from germline, CDR1 is SGHRS and CDR2 is YFSETQ. The CDR3 is 17 amino acids. The junction had 11 bases not matched to a gene; V was cut back by 0 bases and J by 6 bases. DNA for the CDR3: TGCGCCAGCAGCTTGGTTATGTCGGGACAGCCCCCCGGGGAGCTGTTTTTT. Residues: CASSLVMSGQPPGELFF.

V gene TRBV18 combines with J gene TRBJ1-1; the D gene is possibly TRBD1 (6 bases). The CDR3 contains 15 residues. The V end lost 5 bases, the J end lost 8 bases, and 21 bases lay between the germline ends. In germline, CDR1 is KGHSH, CDR2 LQKENI. This CDR3 is CASSSLAGTFTEAFF. For the CDR3, the DNA is TGTGCCAGCTCATCGCTCGCCGGGACATTCACCGAAGCTTTCTTT.

Comments on this clone: The junction does not match germline at one end; this may be a read error. This chain connects TRBV5-1 to TRBJ1-1; D is perhaps TRBD1 (6 bases). Germline CDR1 is SGHRS and CDR2 is YFSETQ. The CDR3 consists of 14 residues. The CDR3 coding sequence is TGCGCCAGCAGCTTGACAGGGCCGAACACTGAAACTTTCTTT. It specifies CASSLTGPNTETFF. The complete variable domain, with remaining parts taken from reference TRBV5-1 and TRBJ1-1, reads KAGVTQTPRYLIKTRGQQVTLSCSPISGHRSVSWYQQTPGQGLQFLFEYFSETQRNKGNFPGRFSGRQFSNSRSEMNVSTLELGDSALYLCASSLTGPNTETFFGQGTRLTVV.

The chain recombines TRBV30 with TRBJ2-5, with TRBD2 matching over 9 bases. The CDR3 runs 15 residues. The germline CDR1 and CDR2 sequences are GTSNPN and SVGIG (reference sequence). Trimming took 5 bases from V and 4 from J; bases not matched to a gene: 11. The CDR3 DNA is TGTGCCTGGGCCAGGGGCGGGGGGGCCTTAGAGACCCAGTACTTC. It is translated as CAWARGGGALETQYF.

The chain links TRBV5-1 to TRBJ2-2, with 8 positions matching TRBD1. This CDR3 has 14 amino acids. V shed 4 bases, J shed 6 bases, and the junction held 5 bases outside the gene matches. Germline V lookup: CDR1 SGHRS, CDR2 YFSETQ. CDR3 in DNA: TGCGCCAGCAGCGCTATACAGGGGGCCGGGGAGCTGTTTTTT. Its translation: CASSAIQGAGELFF.

The chain recombines TRBV6-1 with TRBJ2-1; 11 nucleotides agree with TRBD2. Germline lookup yields CDR1 MNHNS and CDR2 SASEGT. The CDR3 is 15 residues long. V trimming: 2 bases; J trimming: 4 bases; junction bases outside the gene matches: 1. Here the CDR3 reads CASSELAGGYNEQFF. CDR3 nucleotide sequence: TGTGCCAGCAGTGAACTAGCGGGGGGTTACAATGAGCAGTTCTTC.

V and J are TRBV14 and TRBJ2-1; D remains unclear. Trimming took 3 bases from V and 4 from J, leaving 13 bases between them. This CDR3 is 15 amino acids long. CDR1 is SGHDN and CDR2 is FVKESK in the germline V gene. The CDR3 DNA follows: TGTGCCAGCAGCCATCTACCCAGGAAGTACAATGAGCAGTTCTTC. This gives the protein CASSHLPRKYNEQFF.

This clone has a handful of counts. The chain carries TRBV9 and TRBJ1-1; a possible D gene is TRBD1 (6 bases). Germline V lookup: CDR1 SGDLS, CDR2 YYNGEE. The CDR3 loop spans 15 amino acids. The ends were cut back, 1 base at V and 0 bases at J, with 10 bases in the middle. CDR3 region: CASSVQGSMNTEAFF. The CDR3 nucleotides are TGTGCCAGCAGCGTACAGGGGTCCATGAACACTGAAGCTTTCTTT.

The CDR3 spells CASSFGQQNSPLHF. CDR3 sequence (DNA): TGTGCCAGCAGCTTTGGACAGCAAAATTCACCCCTCCACTTT. This chain joins TRBV7-9 and TRBJ1-6, with a possible D match to TRBD1 (6 bases). Germline CDR1 reads SEHNR; CDR2 reads FQNEAQ (reference sequence). Trimming took off 3 bases at V and 7 bases at J, with 10 bases between the two ends. This CDR3 is built from 14 residues.

The chain has TRBV5-1 and TRBJ1-2, with TRBD1 matching over 8 bases. Germline V gene data show CDR1 as SGHRS and CDR2 as YFSETQ. V dropped 0 bases and J dropped 13; count of bases not matched to a gene: 11. The CDR3 has 14 residues. The CDR3: CASSLEVTGGSRTF. The CDR3 DNA follows: TGCGCCAGCAGCTTGGAAGTAACAGGGGGATCTCGCACCTTC.

This chain connects TRBV19 to TRBJ1-2; D ambiguous. V lost 6 bases and J lost 5, with 16 bases in between. Germline CDR1 and CDR2: LNHDA and SQIVND (reference sequence). This CDR3 spans 14 amino acids. CDR3 DNA: TGTGCCAGTAGCCTACAGATGTCTGGGTATGGCTACACCTTC. It encodes CASSLQMSGYGYTF.